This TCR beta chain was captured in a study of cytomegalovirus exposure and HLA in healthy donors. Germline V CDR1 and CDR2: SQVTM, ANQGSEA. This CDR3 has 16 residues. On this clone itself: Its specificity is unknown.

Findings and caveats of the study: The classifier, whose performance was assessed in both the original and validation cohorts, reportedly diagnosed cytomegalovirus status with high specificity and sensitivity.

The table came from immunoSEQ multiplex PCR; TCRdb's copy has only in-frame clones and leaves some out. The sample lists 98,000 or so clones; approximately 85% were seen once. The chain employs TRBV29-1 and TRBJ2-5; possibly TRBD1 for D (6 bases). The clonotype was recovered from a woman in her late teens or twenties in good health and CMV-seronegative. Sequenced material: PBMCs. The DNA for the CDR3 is TGCAGTGCCCATCGAGGGGGAACTATAAACCAAGAGACCCAGTACTTC. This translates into CSAHRGGTINQETQYF.